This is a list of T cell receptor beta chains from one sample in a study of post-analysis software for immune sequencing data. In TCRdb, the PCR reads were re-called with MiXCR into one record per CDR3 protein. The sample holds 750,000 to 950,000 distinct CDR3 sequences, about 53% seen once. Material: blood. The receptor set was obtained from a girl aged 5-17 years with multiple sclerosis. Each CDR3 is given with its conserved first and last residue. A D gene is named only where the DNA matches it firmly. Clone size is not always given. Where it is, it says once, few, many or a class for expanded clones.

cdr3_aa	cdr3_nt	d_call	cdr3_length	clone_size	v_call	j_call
CASSVAAGELFF	TGTGCCAGCAGCGTAGCGGCCGGGGAGCTGTTTTTT	-	12	few	TRBV9	TRBJ2-2
CASRQGNAEQYF	TGTGCCAGCCGGCAGGGGAACGCCGAGCAGTACTTC	-	12	few	TRBV6-5	TRBJ2-7
CSARPLAGPADTQYF	TGCAGCGCTCGTCCCCTAGCGGGGCCCGCAGATACGCAGTATTTT	TRBD2	15	few	TRBV29-1	TRBJ2-3
CASSLDSRYNEQFF	TGCGCCAGCAGCCTCGACTCGAGATACAATGAGCAGTTCTTC	-	14	once	TRBV5-1	TRBJ2-1
CASSLEHSGEFF	TGTGCCAGCAGCTTAGAACACTCAGGGGAGTTCTTC	-	12	-	TRBV7-2	TRBJ2-1
CSASRGPEAEQYF	TGCAGTGCCTCGAGGGGGCCCGAGGCGGAGCAGTACTTC	TRBD1	13	-	TRBV20-1	TRBJ2-7
CSAPTSASPSSYNEQFF	TGCAGTGCCCCGACTAGCGCCAGCCCAAGCTCCTACAATGAGCAGTTCTTC	TRBD2	17	-	TRBV20-1	TRBJ2-1
CSVEWPGHSYEQYF	TGCAGCGTTGAATGGCCAGGCCACTCCTACGAGCAGTACTTC	-	14	-	TRBV29-1	TRBJ2-7
CASQDQWSNQPQHF	TGTGCCAGCCAGGATCAGTGGAGCAATCAGCCCCAGCATTTT	-	14	few	TRBV19	TRBJ1-5
CACSDSAGESNEQFF	TGTGCCTGCAGTGACTCTGCGGGAGAATCCAATGAGCAGTTCTTC	TRBD2	15	-	TRBV6-4	TRBJ2-1
CASTLVGGWTEAFF	TGTGCCAGCACACTAGTTGGGGGCTGGACTGAAGCTTTCTTT	-	14	-	TRBV28	TRBJ1-1
CSARERTGPQNQPQHF	TGCAGTGCTAGAGAGAGGACAGGGCCACAAAATCAGCCCCAGCATTTT	TRBD1	16	-	TRBV20-1	TRBJ1-5
CSVEDRPAGTGGRGYTF	TGCAGCGTTGAAGATCGCCCAGCCGGGACAGGGGGCAGGGGCTACACCTTC	TRBD1	17	-	TRBV29-1	TRBJ1-2
CASSPKRGVVVYEQYF	TGTGCCAGCAGTCCCAAGCGCGGGGTAGTGGTCTACGAGCAGTACTTC	-	16	-	TRBV27	TRBJ2-7
CASSQIGGAGETYEQYF	TGTGCCAGCAGCCAAATTGGGGGGGCGGGAGAGACCTACGAGCAGTACTTC	-	17	few	TRBV4-2	TRBJ2-7
CASSQDSMAARPYEQYF	TGTGCCAGCAGCCAAGATAGTATGGCAGCTCGCCCCTACGAGCAGTACTTC	-	17	-	TRBV3-1	TRBJ2-7
CASLQDPGQGAYEQYF	TGTGCCAGCTTACAGGATCCGGGACAGGGAGCCTACGAGCAGTACTTC	TRBD1	16	few	TRBV18	TRBJ2-7
CASSVPKLYTEAFF	TGTGCCAGCAGTGTGCCAAAGCTTTACACTGAAGCTTTCTTT	-	14	-	TRBV2	TRBJ1-1
CASSASSYEQYF	TGTGCCAGCAGCGCGAGCTCCTACGAGCAGTACTTC	-	12	many	TRBV5-1	TRBJ2-7
CASSSWGQGGYEQYF	TGTGCCAGCAGCTCGTGGGGACAGGGGGGGTACGAGCAGTACTTC	TRBD1	15	-	TRBV7-6	TRBJ2-7
CASSKAGGQGETQYF	TGTGCCAGCTCTAAGGCGGGGGGCCAGGGAGAGACCCAGTACTTC	TRBD2	15	-	TRBV6-6	TRBJ2-5
CAIERERQETQYF	TGTGCCATCGAGCGGGAGAGACAAGAGACCCAGTACTTC	TRBD2	13	once	TRBV27	TRBJ2-5
CASSGGWGQPQHF	TGTGCCAGCAGTGGCGGATGGGGACAGCCCCAGCATTTT	-	13	-	TRBV2	TRBJ1-5
CSARDAPRRMQYF	TGCAGTGCTAGAGATGCCCCCAGGAGGATGCAGTATTTT	-	13	-	TRBV20-1	TRBJ2-3
CASSPQRLAGGPLRKYEQYF	TGTGCCAGCAGCCCCCAACGGCTAGCGGGAGGGCCGTTGCGCAAATACGAGCAGTACTTC	TRBD2	20	-	TRBV7-2	TRBJ2-7
CSVEASGASYNEQFF	TGCAGCGTTGAAGCAAGCGGAGCGTCGTACAATGAGCAGTTCTTC	-	15	-	TRBV29-1	TRBJ2-1
CSARSPRSWYADTQYF	TGCAGTGCTAGGAGCCCCAGGTCCTGGTACGCAGATACGCAGTATTTT	-	16	-	TRBV20-1	TRBJ2-3
CASSQEVVDAGANVLTF	TGTGCCAGCAGCCAAGAAGTCGTGGACGCTGGGGCCAACGTCCTGACTTTC	-	17	-	TRBV3-1	TRBJ2-6
CASSFRPGGSGANVLTF	TGCGCCAGCAGCTTTCGGCCGGGGGGGTCTGGGGCCAACGTCCTGACTTTC	TRBD2	17	-	TRBV5-1	TRBJ2-6
CSAPTGGYQETQYF	TGCAGTGCCCCAACGGGGGGGTACCAAGAGACCCAGTACTTC	TRBD2	14	-	TRBV20-1	TRBJ2-5
CASRNNGGAANYGYTF	TGTGCCAGCAGAAACAATGGGGGGGCCGCTAACTATGGCTACACCTTC	-	16	-	TRBV28	TRBJ1-2
CASSYSYGDNYGYTF	TGTGCCAGCAGTTACTCGTATGGGGACAACTATGGCTACACCTTC	-	15	-	TRBV6-5	TRBJ1-2
CASSLNRGLDTQYF	TGCGCCAGCAGCTTGAACAGGGGGCTGGATACGCAGTATTTT	TRBD1	14	-	TRBV5-1	TRBJ2-3
CASRSNVISNQPQHF	TGTGCCAGCAGGAGTAACGTCATTAGCAATCAGCCCCAGCATTTT	-	15	once	TRBV12-3/TRBV12-4	TRBJ1-5
CSARDRPGGFYEQYF	TGCAGTGCTAGAGATAGGCCCGGGGGCTTCTACGAGCAGTACTTC	-	15	-	TRBV20-1	TRBJ2-7
CASSPLTGGGYEQYF	TGTGCCAGCAGCCCGTTGACAGGGGGTGGATACGAGCAGTACTTC	TRBD1	15	-	TRBV7-2	TRBJ2-7
CASSLKGQGAIVGANVLTF	TGTGCCAGCAGCTTAAAGGGACAGGGGGCTATTGTTGGGGCCAACGTCCTGACTTTC	TRBD1	19	-	TRBV3-1	TRBJ2-6
CASSLAGGRARTEAFF	TGTGCCAGCAGCTTAGCGGGGGGGAGGGCGCGAACTGAAGCTTTCTTT	-	16	once	TRBV7-2	TRBJ1-1
CASSLTGGPPREQYF	TGTGCCAGCAGCCTCACAGGGGGCCCCCCGAGGGAGCAGTACTTC	TRBD1	15	-	TRBV7-8	TRBJ2-5